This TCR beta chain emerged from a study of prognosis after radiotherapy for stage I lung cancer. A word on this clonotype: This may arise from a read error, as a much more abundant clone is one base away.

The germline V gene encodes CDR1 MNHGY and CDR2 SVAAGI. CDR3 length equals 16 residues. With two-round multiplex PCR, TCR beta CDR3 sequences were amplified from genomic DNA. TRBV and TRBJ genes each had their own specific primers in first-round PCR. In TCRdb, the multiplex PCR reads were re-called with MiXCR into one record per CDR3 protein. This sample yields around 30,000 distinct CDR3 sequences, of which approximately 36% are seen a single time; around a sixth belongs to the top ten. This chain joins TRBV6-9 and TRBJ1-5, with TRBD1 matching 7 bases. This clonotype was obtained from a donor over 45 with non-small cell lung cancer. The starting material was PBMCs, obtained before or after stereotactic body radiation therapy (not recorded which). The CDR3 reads CAGSYRETGTNQPQHF. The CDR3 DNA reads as TGTGCCGGCAGTTACCGCGAGACAGGGACCAATCAGCCCCAGCATTTT.